The 14 T cell receptor beta chains given below trace back to one sample, sequenced in a study of T cell responses to AZD1222 COVID-19 vaccine (dated by TCRdb to 2020 to 2022). The time point label corresponds to: baseline before first vaccination. Receptor amplification or capture employed the immunoSEQ multiplex PCR assay. The table was pulled from immuneACCESS by TCRdb, which kept in-frame rearrangements only. Such tables lose some clones; where checked, under half of the loss comes from unresolved V genes, and the rest has no known cause. The sample table contains more than 150,000 clones; only one count was recorded for approximately 92% of them. 8% to 13% of the sample is held by the ten biggest clonotypes. Specimen: peripheral blood, collected on day 0 of AZD1222 vaccination. The receptors originated from an adult in good health.

The gene calls are TRBV18 and TRBJ2-5, with D uncertain. Germline CDR1 and CDR2: KGHSH and LQKENI. V lost 4 bases to trimming and J lost 1 base, with 7 bases between them. The CDR3 contains 13 residues. CDR3 in amino acids: CASSLGIQETQYF. CDR3 DNA: TGTGCCAGCTCACTGGGAATCCAAGAGACCCAGTACTTC.

The table lists this clone with a count of one. This chain links TRBV7-9 with TRBJ2-7; 9 bases fit TRBD1. In germline, CDR1 is SEHNR, CDR2 FQNEAQ (reference sequence). This CDR3 is built from 12 residues. Trimming took 2 bases from V and 11 from J; bases not matched to a gene: 4. The CDR3 is CASSLPGQGEYF. For the CDR3, the DNA is TGTGCCAGCAGCTTACCGGGACAGGGAGAGTACTTC.

The gene calls are TRBV2 and TRBJ2-7; no firm D call. The ends were cut back, 5 bases at V and 4 bases at J, with 12 bases in the middle. The length of the CDR3 is 13 residues. Germline V CDR1 and CDR2: SNHLY, FYNNEI. CDR3 residues: CASSLTIGYEQYV. The CDR3 bases are TGTGCCAGCAGTTTAACAATCGGTTACGAGCAGTACGTC.

The gene calls are TRBV6-5 and TRBJ1-1; D remains ambiguous. Trimming pared 2 bases from V and 0 bases from J, leaving 7 bases between. The CDR3 sequence is 14 residues long. CDR1 is MNHEY and CDR2 is SVGAGI in the germline V gene. The DNA of the CDR3 is TGTGCCAGCAGTTACAGGAACTTGAACACTGAAGCTTTCTTT. As protein: CASSYRNLNTEAFF.

The V and J genes are TRBV4-3 and TRBJ2-3; D is perhaps TRBD2 (6 bases). Trimming cost V 5 bases and J 6 bases, with 12 bases left between them. Germline values: CDR1 LGHNA, CDR2 YSLEER. The length of the CDR3 is 13 residues. CDR3 region: CASSFYRGDTQYF. The DNA for the CDR3 is TGCGCCAGCAGCTTCTACCGGGGGGATACGCAGTATTTT.

The chain couples TRBV6-2 or TRBV6-3 to TRBJ2-3; 12 bases match TRBD2. Germline V CDR1 and CDR2: MNHEY, SVGEGT. The junction had 2 bases not matched to a gene; V was cut back by 1 base and J by 3 bases. This CDR3 has 16 amino acids. The CDR3 DNA reads as TGTGCCAGCAGTTACTTCGGACTAGCGGGGACAGATACGCAGTATTTT. It encodes CASSYFGLAGTDTQYF.

V gene TRBV24-1 combines with J gene TRBJ2-2; 9 positions agree with TRBD1. Germline CDR1 is KGHDR and CDR2 is SFDVKD. V was pared by 2 bases and J by 9 bases, with 9 bases of the junction left unmatched. This CDR3 comprises 16 residues. For the CDR3, the DNA is TGTGCCACCAGTGATTCCGGGACAGGGAGCGGTAGGGAGCTGTTTTTT. Amino acid sequence: CATSDSGTGSGRELFF.

V is TRBV7-9 and J is TRBJ2-1; 7 nucleotides line up with TRBD1. The V gene end was trimmed by 3 bases and the J gene end by 5 bases; junction bases not matched to a gene: 7. CDR3 length: 15 amino acids. The germline CDR1 and CDR2 sequences are SEHNR and FQNEAQ (reference sequence). The CDR3 coding sequence is TGTGCCAGCAGCTTGGTCAGGGGGTCGGACAATGAGCAGTTCTTC. Residues: CASSLVRGSDNEQFF.

The gene calls are TRBV6-2 or TRBV6-3 and TRBJ1-5; D is unclear. The length of the CDR3 is 14 residues. The V end was cut by 2 bases, the J end by 7 bases, with 12 bases between. Per germline, CDR1 MNHEY and CDR2 SVGEGT. In DNA form, the CDR3 reads TGTGCCAGCAGTTACAGCATAAGAGGGCAGCCCCAGCATTTT. Translated: CASSYSIRGQPQHF.

The chain couples TRBV4-2 to TRBJ2-3; TRBD2 agrees at 10 bases. Trimming cost V 2 bases and J 6 bases; bases outside gene matches: 5. This CDR3 region has 15 residues. CDR1 and CDR2 from the germline V gene are LGHNA and YNFKEQ. The CDR3 DNA reads TGTGCCAGCAGCCAAACTAGCGGGATACGGGATACGCAGTATTTT. This encodes CASSQTSGIRDTQYF.

This clone has a single count. The rearrangement joins TRBV5-6 to TRBJ2-1; D uncertain. The ends were cut back, 2 bases at V and 9 bases at J, with 9 bases in the middle. The CDR3 is 12 amino acids. Germline V gene lookup returns CDR1 SGHDT and CDR2 YYEEEE. The CDR3 loop reads CASSFVLSEQFF. In nucleotides, the CDR3 is TGTGCCAGCAGCTTCGTGTTGAGTGAGCAGTTCTTC.

V and J are TRBV4-1 and TRBJ1-2; TRBD1 is a possible D gene (5 bases). The V and J ends lost 0 bases and 3 bases respectively, with 17 bases between them. Germline V gene lookup returns CDR1 MGHRA and CDR2 YSYEKL. This CDR3 is built from 17 residues. CDR3 loop: CASSQEWGSILYYGYTF. Written as DNA, the CDR3 is TGCGCCAGCAGCCAAGAGTGGGGCAGCATCCTCTACTATGGCTACACCTTC.

The chain joins TRBV27 to TRBJ1-1, with D hard to call. From germline, CDR1 is MNHEY and CDR2 SMNVEV (reference sequence). The CDR3 is 16 amino acids. V dropped 4 bases and J dropped 5 bases, with 20 bases sitting between them. The CDR3: CASSSLPGGGGTEAFF. DNA of the CDR3: TGTGCCAGCAGTTCCCTCCCCGGCGGTGGAGGTACTGAAGCTTTCTTT.

The chain links TRBV6-5 to TRBJ1-6; D is unclear. This CDR3 comprises 16 residues. CDR1 and CDR2 (germline): MNHEY, SVGAGI. V lost 4 bases to trimming and J lost 0 bases, with 10 bases between them. The CDR3 reads CASSWQEGSYNSPLHF. CDR3 bases: TGTGCCAGCAGTTGGCAGGAGGGCTCCTATAATTCACCCCTCCACTTT.